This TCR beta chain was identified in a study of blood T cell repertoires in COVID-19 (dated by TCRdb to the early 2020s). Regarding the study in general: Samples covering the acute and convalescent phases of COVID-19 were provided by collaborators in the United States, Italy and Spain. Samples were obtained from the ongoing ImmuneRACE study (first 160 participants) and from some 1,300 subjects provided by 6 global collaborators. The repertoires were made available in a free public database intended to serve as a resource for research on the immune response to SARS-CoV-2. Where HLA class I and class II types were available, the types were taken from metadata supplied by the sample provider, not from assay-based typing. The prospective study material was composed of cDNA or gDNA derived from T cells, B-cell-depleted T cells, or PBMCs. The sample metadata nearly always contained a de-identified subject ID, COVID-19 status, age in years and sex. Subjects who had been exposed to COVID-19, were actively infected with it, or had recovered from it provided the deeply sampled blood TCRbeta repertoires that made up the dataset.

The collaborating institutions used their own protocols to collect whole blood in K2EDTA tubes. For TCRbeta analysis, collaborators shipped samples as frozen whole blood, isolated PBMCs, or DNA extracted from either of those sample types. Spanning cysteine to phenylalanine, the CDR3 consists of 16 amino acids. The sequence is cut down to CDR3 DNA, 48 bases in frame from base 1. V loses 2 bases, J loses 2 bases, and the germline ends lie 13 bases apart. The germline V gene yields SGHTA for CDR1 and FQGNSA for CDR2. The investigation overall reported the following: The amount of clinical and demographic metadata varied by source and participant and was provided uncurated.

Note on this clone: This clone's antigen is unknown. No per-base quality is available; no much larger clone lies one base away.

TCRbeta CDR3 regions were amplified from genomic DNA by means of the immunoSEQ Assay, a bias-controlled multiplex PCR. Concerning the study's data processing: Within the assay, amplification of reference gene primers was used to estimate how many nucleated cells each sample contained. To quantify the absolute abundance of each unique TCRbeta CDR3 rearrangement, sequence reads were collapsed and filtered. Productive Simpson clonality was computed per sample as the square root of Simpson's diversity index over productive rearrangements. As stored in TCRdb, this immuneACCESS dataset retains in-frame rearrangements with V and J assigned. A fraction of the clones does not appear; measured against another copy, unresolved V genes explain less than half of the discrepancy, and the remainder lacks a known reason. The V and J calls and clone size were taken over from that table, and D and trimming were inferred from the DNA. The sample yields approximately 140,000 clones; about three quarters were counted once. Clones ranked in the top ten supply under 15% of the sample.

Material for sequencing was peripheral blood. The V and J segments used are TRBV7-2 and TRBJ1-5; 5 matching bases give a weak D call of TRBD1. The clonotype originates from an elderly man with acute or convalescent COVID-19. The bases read TGTGCCAGCAGCTTAACCACAGGCAACGGCAATCAGCCCCAGCATTTT. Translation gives CASSLTTGNGNQPQHF. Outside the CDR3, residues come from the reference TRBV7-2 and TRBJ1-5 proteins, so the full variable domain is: GAGVSQSPSNKVTEKGKDVELRCDPISGHTALYWYRQSLGQGLEFLIYFQGNSAPDKSGLPSDRFSAERTGGSVSTLTIQRTQQEDSAVYLCASSLTTGNGNQPQHFGDGTRLSIL.